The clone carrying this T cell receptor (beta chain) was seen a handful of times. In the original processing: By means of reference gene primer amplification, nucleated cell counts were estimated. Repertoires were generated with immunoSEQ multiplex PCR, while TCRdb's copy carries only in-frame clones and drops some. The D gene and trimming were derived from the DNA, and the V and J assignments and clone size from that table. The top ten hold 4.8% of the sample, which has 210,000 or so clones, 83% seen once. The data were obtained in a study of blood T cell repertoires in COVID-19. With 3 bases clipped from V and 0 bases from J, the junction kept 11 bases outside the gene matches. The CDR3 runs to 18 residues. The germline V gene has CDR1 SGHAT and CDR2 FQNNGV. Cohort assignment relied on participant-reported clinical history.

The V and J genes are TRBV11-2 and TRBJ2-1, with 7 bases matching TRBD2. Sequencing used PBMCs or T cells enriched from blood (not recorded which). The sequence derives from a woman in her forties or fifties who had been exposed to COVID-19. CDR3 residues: CASSLTVYGGSSYNEQFF. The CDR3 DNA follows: TGTGCCAGCAGCTTGACGGTGTACGGCGGGAGCTCCTACAATGAGCAGTTCTTC.